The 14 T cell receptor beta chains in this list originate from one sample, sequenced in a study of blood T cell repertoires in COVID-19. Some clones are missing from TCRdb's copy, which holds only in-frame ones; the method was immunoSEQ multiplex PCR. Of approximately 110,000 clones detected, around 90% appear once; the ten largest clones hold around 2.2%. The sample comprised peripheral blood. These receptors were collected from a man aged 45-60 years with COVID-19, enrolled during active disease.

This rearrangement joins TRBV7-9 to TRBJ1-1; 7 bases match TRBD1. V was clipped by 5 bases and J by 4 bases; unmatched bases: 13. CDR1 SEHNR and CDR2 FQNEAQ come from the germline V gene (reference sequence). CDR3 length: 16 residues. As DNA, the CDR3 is TGTGCCAGCAGCGAAAGACCGGGACAGCCGGGCACTGAAGCTTTCTTT. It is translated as CASSERPGQPGTEAFF.

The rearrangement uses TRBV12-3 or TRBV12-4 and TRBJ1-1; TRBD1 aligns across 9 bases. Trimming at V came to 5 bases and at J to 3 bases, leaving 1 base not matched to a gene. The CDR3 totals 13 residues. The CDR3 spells CASSGQGHTEAFF. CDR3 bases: TGTGCCAGCAGTGGACAGGGGCACACTGAAGCTTTCTTT.

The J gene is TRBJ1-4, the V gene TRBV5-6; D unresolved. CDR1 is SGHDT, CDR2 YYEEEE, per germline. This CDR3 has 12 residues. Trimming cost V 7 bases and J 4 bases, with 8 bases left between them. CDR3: CASSGINEKLFF. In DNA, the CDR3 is TGTGCCAGCTCCGGGATTAATGAAAAACTGTTTTTT.

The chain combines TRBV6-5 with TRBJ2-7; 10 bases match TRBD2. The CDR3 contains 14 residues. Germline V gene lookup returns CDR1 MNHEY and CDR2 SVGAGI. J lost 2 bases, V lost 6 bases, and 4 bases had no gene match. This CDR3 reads CASSPGTSAYEQYV. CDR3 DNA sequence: TGTGCCAGCAGCCCCGGGACTAGCGCCTACGAGCAGTACGTC.

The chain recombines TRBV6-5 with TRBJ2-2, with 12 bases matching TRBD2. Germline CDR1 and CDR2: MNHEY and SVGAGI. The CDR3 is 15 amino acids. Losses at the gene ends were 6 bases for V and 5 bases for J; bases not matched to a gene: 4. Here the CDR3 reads CASRVLAGGTGELFF. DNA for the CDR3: TGTGCCAGCAGGGTACTAGCGGGGGGAACCGGGGAGCTGTTTTTT.

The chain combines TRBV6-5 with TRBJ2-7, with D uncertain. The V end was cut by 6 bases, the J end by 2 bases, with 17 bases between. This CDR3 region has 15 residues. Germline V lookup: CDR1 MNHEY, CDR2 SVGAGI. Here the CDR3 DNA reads TGTGCCAGCAGCCGTCACTCTCAATTTCCCTACGAGCAGTACTTC. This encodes CASSRHSQFPYEQYF.

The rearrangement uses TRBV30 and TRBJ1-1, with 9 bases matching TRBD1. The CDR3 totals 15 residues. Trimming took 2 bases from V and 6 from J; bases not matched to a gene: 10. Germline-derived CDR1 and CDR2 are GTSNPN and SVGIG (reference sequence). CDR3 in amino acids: CAWSRIIQGAAEAFF. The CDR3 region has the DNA TGTGCCTGGAGTCGGATAATACAGGGGGCAGCTGAAGCTTTCTTT.

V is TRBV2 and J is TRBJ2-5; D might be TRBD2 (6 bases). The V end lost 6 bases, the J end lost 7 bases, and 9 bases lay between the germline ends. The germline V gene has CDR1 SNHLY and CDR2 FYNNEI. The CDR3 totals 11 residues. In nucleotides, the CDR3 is TGTGCCAGCAGGGCCGGGGGGACCCAGTACTTC. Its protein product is CASRAGGTQYF.

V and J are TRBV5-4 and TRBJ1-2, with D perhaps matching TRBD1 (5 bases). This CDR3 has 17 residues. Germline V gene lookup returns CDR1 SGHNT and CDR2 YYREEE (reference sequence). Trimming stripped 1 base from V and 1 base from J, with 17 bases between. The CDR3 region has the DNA TGTGCCAGCAGCTTGTTATCGTTACAGGATGTTAACTATGGCTACACCTTC. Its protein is CASSLLSLQDVNYGYTF.

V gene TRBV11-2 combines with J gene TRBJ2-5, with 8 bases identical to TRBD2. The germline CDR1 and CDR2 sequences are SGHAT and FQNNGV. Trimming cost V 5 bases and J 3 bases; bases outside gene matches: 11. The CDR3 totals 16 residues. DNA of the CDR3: TGTGCCAGCAGCGAGGTAGCGGGATGGGGGGAAGAGACCCAGTACTTC. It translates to CASSEVAGWGEETQYF.

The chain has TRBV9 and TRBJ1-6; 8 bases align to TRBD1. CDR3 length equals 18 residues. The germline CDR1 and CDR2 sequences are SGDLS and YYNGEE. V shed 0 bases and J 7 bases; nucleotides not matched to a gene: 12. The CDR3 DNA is TGTGCCAGCAGCGTAGACGGTCCGGCGAACAGGGGGAATTCACCCCTCCACTTT. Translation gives CASSVDGPANRGNSPLHF.

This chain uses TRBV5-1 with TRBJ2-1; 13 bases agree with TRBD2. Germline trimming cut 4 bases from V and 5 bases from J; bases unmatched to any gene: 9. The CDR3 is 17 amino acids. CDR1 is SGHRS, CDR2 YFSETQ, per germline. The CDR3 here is CASSPTSGRNLNNEQFF. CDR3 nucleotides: TGCGCCAGCAGCCCGACTAGCGGGAGGAATCTTAACAATGAGCAGTTCTTC.

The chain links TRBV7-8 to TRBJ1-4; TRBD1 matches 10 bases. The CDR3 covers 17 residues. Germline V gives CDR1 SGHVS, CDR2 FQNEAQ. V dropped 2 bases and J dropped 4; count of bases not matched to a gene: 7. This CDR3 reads CASSLPRQGASNEKLFF. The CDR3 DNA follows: TGTGCCAGCAGCTTACCCCGACAGGGGGCTAGTAATGAAAAACTGTTTTTT.

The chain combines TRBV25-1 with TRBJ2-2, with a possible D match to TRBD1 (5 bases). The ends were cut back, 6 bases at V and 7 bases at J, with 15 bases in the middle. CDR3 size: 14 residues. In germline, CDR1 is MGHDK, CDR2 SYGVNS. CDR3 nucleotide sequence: TGTGCCAGCAGGGCATCAGGGATAGTCGGGGAGCTGTTTTTT. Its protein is CASRASGIVGELFF.